The entry that follows covers one TCR beta chain sequence. The CDR3 totals 18 residues. Germline assignment: CDR1 SGHRS and CDR2 YFSETQ. The V end lost 0 bases, the J end lost 2 bases, and 18 bases lay between the germline ends. TCRdb re-called the RT-PCR reads with MiXCR, one entry per CDR3 protein. The table lists about 540,000 distinct CDR3 sequences, approximately 22% of them singletons, with 2.5% to 3.5% in the top ten. The source of the sample is a study of response to subunit inactivated influenza vaccine. The same data also contributed to another study, on T cells expressing NK-cell markers. According to that study: A 5'RACE template switching approach incorporating UMIs was used to make TCR beta cDNA. Source material for TCR beta repertoires consisted of sorted CD3+CD56+NKG2C+, CD3+CD56+NKG2C- and CD3+CD56-NKG2C+ T cells. Serological testing identified most of the eight sequenced donors as HCMV-seropositive and one as seronegative. About 1.0-8% of CD8+ T cells in about 6 donors belonged to dominant NKG2C+ clonotypes. The CD3+CD56-NKG2C+ fraction was also led by these clonotypes in a handful of donors.

The chain is built from TRBV5-1 and TRBJ2-4, with D maybe TRBD2 (6 bases). The clonotype was recovered from a man in his forties or fifties who received an inactivated influenza vaccine. Material: CD4+ T cells sorted from PBMCs, obtained approximately 12 days after vaccination. The CDR3 DNA follows: TGCGCCAGCAGCTTGGCGGCGGGGCCTGAACTATCCAAAAACATTCAGTACTTC. Amino acids: CASSLAAGPELSKNIQYF.